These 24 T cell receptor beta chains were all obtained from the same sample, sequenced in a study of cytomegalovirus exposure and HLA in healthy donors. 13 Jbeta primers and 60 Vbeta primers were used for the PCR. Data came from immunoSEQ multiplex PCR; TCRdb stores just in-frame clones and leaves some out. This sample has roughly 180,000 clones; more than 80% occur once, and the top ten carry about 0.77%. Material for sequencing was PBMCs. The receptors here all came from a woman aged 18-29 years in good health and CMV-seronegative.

The CDR3 loop reads CASSPTREVWNTQYF. In nucleotides, the CDR3 is TGTGCCAGCAGCCCCACGCGGGAGGTGTGGAATACGCAGTATTTT. The chain employs TRBV7-3 and TRBJ2-3; 8 bases agree with TRBD2. Trimming took 5 bases from V and 7 from J; bases not matched to a gene: 11. Germline loops: CDR1 SGHTA, CDR2 FQGTGA. CDR3 size: 15 residues.

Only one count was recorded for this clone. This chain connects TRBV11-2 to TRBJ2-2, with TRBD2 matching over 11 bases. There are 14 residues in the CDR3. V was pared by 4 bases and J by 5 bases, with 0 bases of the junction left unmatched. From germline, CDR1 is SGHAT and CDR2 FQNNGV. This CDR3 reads CASSWTSGTGELFF. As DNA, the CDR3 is TGTGCCAGCAGCTGGACTAGCGGGACCGGGGAGCTGTTTTTT.

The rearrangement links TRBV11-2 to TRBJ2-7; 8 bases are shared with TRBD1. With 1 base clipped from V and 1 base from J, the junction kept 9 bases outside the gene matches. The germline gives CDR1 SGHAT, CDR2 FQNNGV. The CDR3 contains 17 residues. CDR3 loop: CASSLVPLGQDSYEQYF. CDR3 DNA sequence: TGTGCCAGCAGCTTAGTCCCTCTGGGACAGGATTCCTACGAGCAGTACTTC.

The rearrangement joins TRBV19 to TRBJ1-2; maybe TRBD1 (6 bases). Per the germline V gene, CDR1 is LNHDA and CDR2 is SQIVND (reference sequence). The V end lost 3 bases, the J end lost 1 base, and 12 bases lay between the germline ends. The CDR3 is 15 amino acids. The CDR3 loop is CASSIQGQSNYGYTF. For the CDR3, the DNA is TGTGCCAGTAGTATCCAAGGACAGAGTAACTATGGCTACACCTTC.

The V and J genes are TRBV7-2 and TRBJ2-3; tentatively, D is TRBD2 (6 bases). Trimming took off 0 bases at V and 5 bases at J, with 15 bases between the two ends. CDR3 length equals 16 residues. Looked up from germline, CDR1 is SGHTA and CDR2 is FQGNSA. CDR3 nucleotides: TGTGCCAGCAGCTTAGCTAGGCTAGTCGGGAGAGATACGCAGTATTTT. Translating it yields CASSLARLVGRDTQYF.

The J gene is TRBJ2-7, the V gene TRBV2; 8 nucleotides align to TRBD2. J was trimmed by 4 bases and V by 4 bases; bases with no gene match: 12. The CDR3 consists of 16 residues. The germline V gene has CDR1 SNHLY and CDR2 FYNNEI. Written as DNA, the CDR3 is TGTGCCAGCAGTGGCCTTGCGGGAGGAGCGGGGTACGAGCAGTACTTC. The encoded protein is CASSGLAGGAGYEQYF.

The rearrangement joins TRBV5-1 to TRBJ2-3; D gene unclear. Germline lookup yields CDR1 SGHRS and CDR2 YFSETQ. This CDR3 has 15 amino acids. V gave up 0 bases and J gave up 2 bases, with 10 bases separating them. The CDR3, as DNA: TGCGCCAGCAGCTTGGGTGGCAGGAACACAGATACGCAGTATTTT. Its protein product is CASSLGGRNTDTQYF. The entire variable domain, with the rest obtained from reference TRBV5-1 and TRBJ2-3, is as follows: KAGVTQTPRYLIKTRGQQVTLSCSPISGHRSVSWYQQTPGQGLQFLFEYFSETQRNKGNFPGRFSGRQFSNSRSEMNVSTLELGDSALYLCASSLGGRNTDTQYFGPGTRLTVL.

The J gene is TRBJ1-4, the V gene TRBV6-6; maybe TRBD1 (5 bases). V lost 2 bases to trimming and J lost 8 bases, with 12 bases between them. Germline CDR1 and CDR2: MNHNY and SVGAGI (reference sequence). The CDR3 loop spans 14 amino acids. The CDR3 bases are TGTGCCAGCAGTTACAGGCAGGGTTGGGAAAAACTGTTTTTT. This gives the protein CASSYRQGWEKLFF.

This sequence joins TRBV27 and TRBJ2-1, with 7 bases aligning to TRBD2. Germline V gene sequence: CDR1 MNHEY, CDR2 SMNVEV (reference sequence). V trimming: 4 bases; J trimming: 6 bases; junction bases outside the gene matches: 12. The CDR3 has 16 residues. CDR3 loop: CASSSPFGLDANEQFF. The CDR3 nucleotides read TGTGCCAGCAGTTCCCCTTTTGGACTAGATGCCAATGAGCAGTTCTTC.

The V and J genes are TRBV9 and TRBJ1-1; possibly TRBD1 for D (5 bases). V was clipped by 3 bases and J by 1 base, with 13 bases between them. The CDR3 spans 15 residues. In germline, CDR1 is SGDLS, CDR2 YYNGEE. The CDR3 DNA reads TGTGCCAGCAGCGCAGGAAGTACAGGGAACACTGAAGCTTTCTTT. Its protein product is CASSAGSTGNTEAFF.

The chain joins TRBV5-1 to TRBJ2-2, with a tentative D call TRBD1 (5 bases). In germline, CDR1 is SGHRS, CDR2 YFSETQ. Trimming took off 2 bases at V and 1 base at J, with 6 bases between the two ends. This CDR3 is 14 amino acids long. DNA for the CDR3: TGCGCCAGCAGCTTCCAGGGGAACACCGGGGAGCTGTTTTTT. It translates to CASSFQGNTGELFF.

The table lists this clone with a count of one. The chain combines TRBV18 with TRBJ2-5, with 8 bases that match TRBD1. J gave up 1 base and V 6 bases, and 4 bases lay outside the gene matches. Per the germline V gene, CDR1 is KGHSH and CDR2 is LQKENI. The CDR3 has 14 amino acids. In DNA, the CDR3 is TGTGCCAGCTCCCTGGACAGGGCCCAAGAGACCCAGTACTTC. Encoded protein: CASSLDRAQETQYF.

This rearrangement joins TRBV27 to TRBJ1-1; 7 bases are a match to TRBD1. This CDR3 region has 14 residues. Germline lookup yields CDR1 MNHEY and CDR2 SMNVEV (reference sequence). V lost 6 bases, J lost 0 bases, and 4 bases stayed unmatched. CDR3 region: CASSTTGMNTEAFF. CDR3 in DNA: TGTGCCAGCAGCACGACAGGGATGAACACTGAAGCTTTCTTT.

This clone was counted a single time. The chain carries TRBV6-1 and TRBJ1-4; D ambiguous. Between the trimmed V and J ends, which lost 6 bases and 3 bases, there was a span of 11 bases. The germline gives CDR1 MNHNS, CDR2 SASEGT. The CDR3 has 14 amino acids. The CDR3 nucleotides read TGTGCCAGCAGCCTCGTTGCGGCTAATGAAAAACTGTTTTTT. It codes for CASSLVAANEKLFF.

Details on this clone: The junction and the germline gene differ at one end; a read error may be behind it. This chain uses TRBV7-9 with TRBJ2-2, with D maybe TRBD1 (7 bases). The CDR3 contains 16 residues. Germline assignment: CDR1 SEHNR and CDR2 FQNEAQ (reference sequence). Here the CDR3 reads CSSSLRSRGDTGELFF. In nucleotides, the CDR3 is TGTTCCAGCAGCTTACGGTCCAGGGGGGACACCGGGGAGCTGTTTTTT.

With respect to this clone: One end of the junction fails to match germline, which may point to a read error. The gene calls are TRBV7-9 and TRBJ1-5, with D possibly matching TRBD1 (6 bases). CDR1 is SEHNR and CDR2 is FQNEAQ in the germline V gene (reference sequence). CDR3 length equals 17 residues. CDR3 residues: CSSSPRGAGEDHQPQHF. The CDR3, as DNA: TGTTCCAGCAGCCCGAGGGGGGCGGGAGAGGACCATCAGCCCCAGCATTTT.

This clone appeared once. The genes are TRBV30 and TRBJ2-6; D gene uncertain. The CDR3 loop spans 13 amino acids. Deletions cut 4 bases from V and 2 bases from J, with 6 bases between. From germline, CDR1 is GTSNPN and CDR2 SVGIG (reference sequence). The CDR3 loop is CAWKTAGANVLTF. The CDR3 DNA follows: TGTGCCTGGAAGACTGCTGGGGCCAACGTCCTGACTTTC.

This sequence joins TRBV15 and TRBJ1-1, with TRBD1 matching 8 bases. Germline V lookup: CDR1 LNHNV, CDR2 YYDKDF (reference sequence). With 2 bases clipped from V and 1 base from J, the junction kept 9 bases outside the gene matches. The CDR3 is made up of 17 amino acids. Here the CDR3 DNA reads TGTGCCACCAGCAGACCCCTAGGACAGGGTGAGAACACTGAAGCTTTCTTT. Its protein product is CATSRPLGQGENTEAFF.

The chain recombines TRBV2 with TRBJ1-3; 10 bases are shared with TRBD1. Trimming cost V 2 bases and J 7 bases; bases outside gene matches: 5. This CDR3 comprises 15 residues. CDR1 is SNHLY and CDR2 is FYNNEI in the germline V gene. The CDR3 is CASSEPPGQGNTIYF. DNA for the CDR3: TGTGCCAGCAGTGAACCCCCGGGACAGGGGAACACCATATATTTT.

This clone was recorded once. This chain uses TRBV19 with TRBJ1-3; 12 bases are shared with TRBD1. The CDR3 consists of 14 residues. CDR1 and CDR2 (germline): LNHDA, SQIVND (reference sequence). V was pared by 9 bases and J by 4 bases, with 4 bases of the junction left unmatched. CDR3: CASTGTGGGNTIYF. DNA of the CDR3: TGTGCCAGCACCGGGACAGGGGGCGGAAACACCATATATTTT.

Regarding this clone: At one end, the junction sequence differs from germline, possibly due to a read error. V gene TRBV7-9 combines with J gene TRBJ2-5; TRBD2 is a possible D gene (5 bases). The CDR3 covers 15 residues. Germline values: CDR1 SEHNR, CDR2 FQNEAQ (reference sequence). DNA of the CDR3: TGTTCCAGCAGCTTAAGGTCTGGGAGAGGCGAGACCCAGTACTTC. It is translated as CSSSLRSGRGETQYF. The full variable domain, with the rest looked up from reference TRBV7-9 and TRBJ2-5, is DTGVSQNPRHKITKRGQNVTFRCDPISEHNRLYWYRQTLGQGPEFLTYFQNEAQLEKSRLLSDRFSAERPKGSFSTLEIQRTEQGDSAMYLCSSSLRSGRGETQYFGPGTRLLVL.

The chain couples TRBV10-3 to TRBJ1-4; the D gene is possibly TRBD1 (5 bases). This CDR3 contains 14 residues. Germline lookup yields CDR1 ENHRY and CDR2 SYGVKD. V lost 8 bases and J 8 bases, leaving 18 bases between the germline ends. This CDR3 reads CAIGNGQGLEKLFF. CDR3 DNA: TGTGCCATCGGGAACGGGCAGGGTTTAGAAAAACTGTTTTTT.

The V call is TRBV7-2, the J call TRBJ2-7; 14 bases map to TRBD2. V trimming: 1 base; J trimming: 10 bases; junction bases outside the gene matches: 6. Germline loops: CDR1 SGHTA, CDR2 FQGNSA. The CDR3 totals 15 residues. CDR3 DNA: TGTGCCAGCAGCTTAGAGACTAGCGGGAGGGCCCATCAGTACTTC. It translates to CASSLETSGRAHQYF.

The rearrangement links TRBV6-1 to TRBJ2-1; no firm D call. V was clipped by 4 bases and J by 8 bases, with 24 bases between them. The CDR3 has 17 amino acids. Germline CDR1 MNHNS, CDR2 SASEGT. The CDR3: CASSAYLTVNGEDEQFF. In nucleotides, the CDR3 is TGTGCCAGCAGTGCTTATCTTACGGTAAACGGAGAAGATGAGCAGTTCTTC.